This T cell receptor (beta chain) originates from a study of T cells in Graves' hyperthyroidism and ophthalmopathy. Notes on the study in general: Ophthalmopathy was told apart from stable hyperthyroidism by a 13 V-J model. Ophthalmopathy was predicted by the model a median of 6.5 months ahead of onset.

For this clonotype: Its antigen is not identified.

The CDR3 regions of TCR beta were amplified from RNA transcripts. TCR CDR3 underwent first-round RT-PCR with the HTBI primer set. TCRdb used MiXCR to reprocess the multiplex PCR reads, holding one entry per CDR3 protein. The sample records 450,000 to 600,000 distinct CDR3 sequences, 15% to 20% being singletons. V lost 0 bases, J lost 3 bases, and 17 bases lay in between. This CDR3 comprises 16 residues. Germline CDR1 and CDR2: DFQATT and SNEGSKA (reference sequence). The chain combines TRBV20-1 with TRBJ1-1; D is unresolved. The sequencing input was blood. The TCR comes from a middle-aged man with Graves' ophthalmopathy. In DNA form, the CDR3 reads TGCAGTGCTAGAGATGAAACAGCCCCCTACTACACTGAAGCTTTCTTT. Its translation: CSARDETAPYYTEAFF.